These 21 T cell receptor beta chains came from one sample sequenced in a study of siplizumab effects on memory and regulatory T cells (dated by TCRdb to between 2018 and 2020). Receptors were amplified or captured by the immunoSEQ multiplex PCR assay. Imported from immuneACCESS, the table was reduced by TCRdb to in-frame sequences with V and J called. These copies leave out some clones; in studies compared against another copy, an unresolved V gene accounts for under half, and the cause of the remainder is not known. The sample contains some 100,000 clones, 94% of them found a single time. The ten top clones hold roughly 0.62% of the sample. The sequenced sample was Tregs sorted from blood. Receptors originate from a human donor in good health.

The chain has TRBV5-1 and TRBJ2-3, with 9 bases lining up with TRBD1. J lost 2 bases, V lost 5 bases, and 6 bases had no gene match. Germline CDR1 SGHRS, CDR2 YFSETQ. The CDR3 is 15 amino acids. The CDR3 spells CASRAGTGITDTQYF. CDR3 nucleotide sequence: TGCGCCAGCAGGGCCGGGACAGGGATCACAGATACGCAGTATTTT.

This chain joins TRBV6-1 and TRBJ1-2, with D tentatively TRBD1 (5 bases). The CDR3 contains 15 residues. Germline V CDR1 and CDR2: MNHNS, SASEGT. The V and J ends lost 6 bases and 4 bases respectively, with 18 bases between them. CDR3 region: CASSDGTASFYGYTF. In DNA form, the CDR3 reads TGTGCCAGCAGCGACGGGACGGCCTCTTTCTATGGCTACACCTTC.

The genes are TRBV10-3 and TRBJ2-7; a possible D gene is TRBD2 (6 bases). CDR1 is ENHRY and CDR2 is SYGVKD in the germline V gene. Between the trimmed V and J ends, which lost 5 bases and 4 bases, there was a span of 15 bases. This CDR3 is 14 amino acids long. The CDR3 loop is CAISQQGGRYEQYF. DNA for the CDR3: TGTGCCATCAGTCAGCAAGGAGGGAGGTACGAGCAGTACTTC.

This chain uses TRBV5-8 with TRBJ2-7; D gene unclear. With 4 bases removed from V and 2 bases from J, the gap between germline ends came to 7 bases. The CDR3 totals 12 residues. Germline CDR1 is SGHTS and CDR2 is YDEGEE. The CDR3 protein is CASSPRPYEQYF. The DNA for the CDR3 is TGTGCCAGCAGCCCTCGGCCCTACGAGCAGTACTTC.

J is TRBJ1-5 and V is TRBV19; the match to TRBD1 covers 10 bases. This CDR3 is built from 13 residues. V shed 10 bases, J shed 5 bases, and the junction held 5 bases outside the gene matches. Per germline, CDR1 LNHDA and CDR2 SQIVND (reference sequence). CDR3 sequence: CATRDRGYQPQHF. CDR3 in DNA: TGTGCCACCCGGGACAGGGGATATCAGCCCCAGCATTTT.

CDR3 DNA sequence: TGTGCCAGCTCACCTGGCGTGGCAGGCCCGAAGATATATCAGCCCCAGCATTTT. It yields the protein CASSPGVAGPKIYQPQHF. The genes are TRBV18 and TRBJ1-5; no clear D gene. The ends were cut back, 3 bases at V and 5 bases at J, with 23 bases in the middle. The CDR3 consists of 18 residues. Germline V gene data show CDR1 as KGHSH and CDR2 as LQKENI.

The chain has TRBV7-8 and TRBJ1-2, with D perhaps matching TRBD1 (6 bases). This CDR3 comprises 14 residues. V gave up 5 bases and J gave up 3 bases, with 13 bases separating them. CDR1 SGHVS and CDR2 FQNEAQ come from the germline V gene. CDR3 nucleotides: TGTGCCAGCAGCGTCGTTCGGACAGACTATGGCTACACCTTC. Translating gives CASSVVRTDYGYTF.

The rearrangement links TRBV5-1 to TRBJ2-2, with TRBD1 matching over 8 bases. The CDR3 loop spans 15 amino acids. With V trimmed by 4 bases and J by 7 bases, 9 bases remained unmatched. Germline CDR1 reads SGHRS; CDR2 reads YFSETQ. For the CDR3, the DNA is TGCGCCAGCAGCATGCAGGGGGCGCACAGCGGGGAGCTGTTTTTT. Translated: CASSMQGAHSGELFF.

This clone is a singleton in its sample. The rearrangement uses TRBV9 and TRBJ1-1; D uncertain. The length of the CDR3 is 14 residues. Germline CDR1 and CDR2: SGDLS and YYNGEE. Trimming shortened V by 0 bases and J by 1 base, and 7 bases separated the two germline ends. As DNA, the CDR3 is TGTGCCAGCAGCGTAGTTGGAACGAACACTGAAGCTTTCTTT. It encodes CASSVVGTNTEAFF. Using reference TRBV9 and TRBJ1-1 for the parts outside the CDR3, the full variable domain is DSGVTQTPKHLITATGQRVTLRCSPRSGDLSVYWYQQSLDQGLQFLIQYYNGEERAKGNILERFSAQQFPDLHSELNLSSLELGDSALYFCASSVVGTNTEAFFGQGTRLTVV.

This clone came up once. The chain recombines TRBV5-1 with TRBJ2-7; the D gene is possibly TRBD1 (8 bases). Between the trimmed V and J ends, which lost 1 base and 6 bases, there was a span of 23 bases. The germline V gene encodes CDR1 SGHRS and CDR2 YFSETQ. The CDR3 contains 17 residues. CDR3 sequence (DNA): TGCGCCAGCAGCTTGACGGGGGGACAGGCTACCTCCGTCGAGCAGTACTTC. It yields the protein CASSLTGGQATSVEQYF.

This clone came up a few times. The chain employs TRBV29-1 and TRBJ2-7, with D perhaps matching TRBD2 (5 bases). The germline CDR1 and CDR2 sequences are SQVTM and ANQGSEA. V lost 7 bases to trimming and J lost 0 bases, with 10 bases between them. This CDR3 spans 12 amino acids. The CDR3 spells CSAERDSYEQYF. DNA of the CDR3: TGCAGCGCTGAGAGGGACTCCTACGAGCAGTACTTC.

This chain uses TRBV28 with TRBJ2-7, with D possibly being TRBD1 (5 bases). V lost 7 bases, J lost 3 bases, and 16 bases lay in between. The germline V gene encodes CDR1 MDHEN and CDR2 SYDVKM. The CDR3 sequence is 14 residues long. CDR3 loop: CASIAVAGLYEQYF. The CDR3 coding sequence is TGTGCCAGCATTGCGGTCGCAGGGCTCTACGAGCAGTACTTC.

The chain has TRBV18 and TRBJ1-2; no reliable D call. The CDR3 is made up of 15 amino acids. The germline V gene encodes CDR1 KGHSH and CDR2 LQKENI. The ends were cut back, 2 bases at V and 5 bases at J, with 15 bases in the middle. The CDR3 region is CASSPRAPSGYGYTF. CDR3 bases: TGTGCCAGCTCACCAAGGGCCCCCTCCGGTTATGGCTACACCTTC.

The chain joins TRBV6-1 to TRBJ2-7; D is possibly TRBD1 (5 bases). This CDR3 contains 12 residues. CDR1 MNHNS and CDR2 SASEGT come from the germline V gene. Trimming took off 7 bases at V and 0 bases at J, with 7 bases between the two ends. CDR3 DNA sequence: TGTGCCAGCACCAGGGACTCCTACGAGCAGTACTTC. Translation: CASTRDSYEQYF.

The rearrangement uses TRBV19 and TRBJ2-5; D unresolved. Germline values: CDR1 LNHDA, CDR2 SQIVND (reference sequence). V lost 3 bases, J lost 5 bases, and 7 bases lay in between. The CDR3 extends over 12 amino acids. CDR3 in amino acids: CASSMVRETQYF. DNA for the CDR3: TGTGCCAGTAGTATGGTTCGGGAGACCCAGTACTTC.

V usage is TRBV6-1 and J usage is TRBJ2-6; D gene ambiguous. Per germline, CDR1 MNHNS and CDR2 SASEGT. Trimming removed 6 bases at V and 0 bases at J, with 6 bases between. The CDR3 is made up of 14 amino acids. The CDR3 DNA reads TGTGCCAGCAGGGCAAACTCTGGGGCCAACGTCCTGACTTTC. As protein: CASRANSGANVLTF.

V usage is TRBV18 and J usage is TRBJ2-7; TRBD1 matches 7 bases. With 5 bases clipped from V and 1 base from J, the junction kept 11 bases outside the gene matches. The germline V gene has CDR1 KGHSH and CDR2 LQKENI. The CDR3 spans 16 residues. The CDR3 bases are TGTGCCAGCTCATCCGGTATAGGGGGCCCTTCCTACGAGCAGTACTTC. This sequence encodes CASSSGIGGPSYEQYF.

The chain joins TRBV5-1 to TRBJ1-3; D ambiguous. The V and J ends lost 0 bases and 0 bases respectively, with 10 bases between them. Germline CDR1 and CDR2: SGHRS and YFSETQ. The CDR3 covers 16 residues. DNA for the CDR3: TGCGCCAGCAGCTTGGAGAGTACGAGCTCTGGAAACACCATATATTTT. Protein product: CASSLESTSSGNTIYF. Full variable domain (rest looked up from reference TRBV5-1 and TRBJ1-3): KAGVTQTPRYLIKTRGQQVTLSCSPISGHRSVSWYQQTPGQGLQFLFEYFSETQRNKGNFPGRFSGRQFSNSRSEMNVSTLELGDSALYLCASSLESTSSGNTIYFGEGSWLTVV.

The CDR3 is CASSRREGWDRNTEAFF. CDR3 DNA: TGTGCCAGCAGCCGTAGGGAGGGATGGGACCGGAACACTGAAGCTTTCTTT. The J gene is TRBJ1-1, the V gene TRBV5-6; tentatively, D is TRBD1 (5 bases). This CDR3 region has 17 residues. V gave up 4 bases and J gave up 1 base, with 20 bases separating them. Germline lookup yields CDR1 SGHDT and CDR2 YYEEEE. Supplemented by reference TRBV5-6 and TRBJ1-1, the full variable domain reads DAGVTQSPTHLIKTRGQQVTLRCSPKSGHDTVSWYQQALGQGPQFIFQYYEEEERQRGNFPDRFSGHQFPNYSSELNVNALLLGDSALYLCASSRREGWDRNTEAFFGQGTRLTVV.

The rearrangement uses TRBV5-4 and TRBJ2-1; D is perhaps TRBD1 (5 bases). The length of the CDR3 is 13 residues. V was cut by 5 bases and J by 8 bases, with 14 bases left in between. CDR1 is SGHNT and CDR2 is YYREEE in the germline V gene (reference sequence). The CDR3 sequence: CASSYEPGYEQFF. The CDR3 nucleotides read TGTGCCAGCAGTTATGAGCCAGGGTATGAGCAGTTCTTC.

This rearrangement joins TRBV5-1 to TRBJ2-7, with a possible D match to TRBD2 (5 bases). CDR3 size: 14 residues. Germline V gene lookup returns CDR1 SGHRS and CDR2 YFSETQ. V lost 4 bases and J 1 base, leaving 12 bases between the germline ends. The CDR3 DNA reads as TGCGCCAGCAGCACGCAGACTACTTCCTACGAGCAGTACTTC. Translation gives CASSTQTTSYEQYF. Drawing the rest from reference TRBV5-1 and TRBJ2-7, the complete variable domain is KAGVTQTPRYLIKTRGQQVTLSCSPISGHRSVSWYQQTPGQGLQFLFEYFSETQRNKGNFPGRFSGRQFSNSRSEMNVSTLELGDSALYLCASSTQTTSYEQYFGPGTRLTVT.